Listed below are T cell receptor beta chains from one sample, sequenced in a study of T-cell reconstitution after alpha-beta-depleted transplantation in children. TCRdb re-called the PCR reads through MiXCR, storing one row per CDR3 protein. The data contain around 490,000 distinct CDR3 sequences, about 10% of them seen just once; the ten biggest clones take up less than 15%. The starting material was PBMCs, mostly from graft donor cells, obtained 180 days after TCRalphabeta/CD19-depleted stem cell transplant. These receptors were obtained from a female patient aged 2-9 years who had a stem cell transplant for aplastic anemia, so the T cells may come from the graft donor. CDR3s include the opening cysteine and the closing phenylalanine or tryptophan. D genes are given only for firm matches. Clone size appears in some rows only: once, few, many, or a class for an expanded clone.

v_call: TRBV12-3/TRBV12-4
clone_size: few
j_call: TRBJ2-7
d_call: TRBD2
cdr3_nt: TGTGCCAGCAGTAACCTCGGGAGGGCCCACGAGCAGTACTTC
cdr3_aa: CASSNLGRAHEQYF

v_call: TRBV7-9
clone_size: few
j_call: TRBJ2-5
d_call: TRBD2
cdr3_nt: TGTGCCAGCAGCCGAAGCGGGGCTGAGACCCAGTACTTC
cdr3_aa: CASSRSGAETQYF

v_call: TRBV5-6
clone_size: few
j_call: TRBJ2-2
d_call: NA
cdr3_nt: TGTGCCAGCAGCTTGCGGCGGGGCAGGGGTACCGGATGGAACACCGGGGAGCTGTTTTTT
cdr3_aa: CASSLRRGRGTGWNTGELFF

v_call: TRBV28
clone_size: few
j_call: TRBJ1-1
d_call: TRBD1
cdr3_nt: TGTGCCAGCAGCCCATCCCCTAGGGGGCTCGCTGAAGCTTTCTTT
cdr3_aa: CASSPSPRGLAEAFF

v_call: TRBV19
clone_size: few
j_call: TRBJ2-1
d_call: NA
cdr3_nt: TGTGCCAGTAGACTAGCCCCTGGCTACAATGAGCAGTTCTTC
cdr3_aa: CASRLAPGYNEQFF

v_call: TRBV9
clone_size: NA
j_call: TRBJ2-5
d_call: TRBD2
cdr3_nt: TGTGCCAGCAGCACTCCTGCGGTAGCGGGACAAGAGACCCAGTACTTC
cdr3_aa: CASSTPAVAGQETQYF

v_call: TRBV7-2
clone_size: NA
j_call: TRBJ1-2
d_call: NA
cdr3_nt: TGTGCCAGCAGCTATCACTTAGGGAGAAACTATGGCTACACCTTC
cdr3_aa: CASSYHLGRNYGYTF

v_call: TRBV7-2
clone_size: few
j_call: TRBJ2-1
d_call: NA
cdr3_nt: TGTGCCAGCAGCTTGGGGGTTGGGGTAAACAATGAGCAGTTCTTC
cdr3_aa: CASSLGVGVNNEQFF

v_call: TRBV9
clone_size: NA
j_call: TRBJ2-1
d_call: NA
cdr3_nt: TGTGCCAGCAGCATGACCAACGGGAGCCACAATGAGCAGTTCTTC
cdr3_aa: CASSMTNGSHNEQFF

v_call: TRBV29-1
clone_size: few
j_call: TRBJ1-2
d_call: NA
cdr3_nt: TGCAGCGTTGAATTCGGGCGCAAGTATGGCTACACCTTC
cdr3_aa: CSVEFGRKYGYTF

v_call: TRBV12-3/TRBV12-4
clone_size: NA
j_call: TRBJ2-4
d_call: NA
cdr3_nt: TGTGCCAGCAGCTTCTCGGATTTAGCCAAAAACATTCAGTACTTC
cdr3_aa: CASSFSDLAKNIQYF

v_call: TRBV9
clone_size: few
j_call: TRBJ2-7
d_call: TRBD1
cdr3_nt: TGTGCCAGCAGCGTCGGACAGGGTTGGGTCCACGAGCAGTACTTC
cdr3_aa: CASSVGQGWVHEQYF

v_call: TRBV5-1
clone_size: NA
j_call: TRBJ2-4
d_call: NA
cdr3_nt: TGCGCCAGCAGCCAAGATGTCGTGGGGCTAGCCAAAAACATTCAGTACTTC
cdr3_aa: CASSQDVVGLAKNIQYF

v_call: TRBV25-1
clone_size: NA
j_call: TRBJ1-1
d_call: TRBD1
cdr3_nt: TGTGCCAGCAGTTGGACAGGAGCCCTTTGGGGAGCCACTGAAGCTTTCTTT
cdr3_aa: CASSWTGALWGATEAFF

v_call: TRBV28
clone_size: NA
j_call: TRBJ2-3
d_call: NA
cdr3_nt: TGTGCCAGCAGTTCCACTCCGCGGACAGATACGCAGTATTTT
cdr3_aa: CASSSTPRTDTQYF

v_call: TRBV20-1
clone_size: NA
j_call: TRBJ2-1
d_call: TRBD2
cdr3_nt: TGCAGTGCTAGCCGGACTAGCGGGAAGGACCGCCCCTACAATGAGCAGTTCTTC
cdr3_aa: CSASRTSGKDRPYNEQFF